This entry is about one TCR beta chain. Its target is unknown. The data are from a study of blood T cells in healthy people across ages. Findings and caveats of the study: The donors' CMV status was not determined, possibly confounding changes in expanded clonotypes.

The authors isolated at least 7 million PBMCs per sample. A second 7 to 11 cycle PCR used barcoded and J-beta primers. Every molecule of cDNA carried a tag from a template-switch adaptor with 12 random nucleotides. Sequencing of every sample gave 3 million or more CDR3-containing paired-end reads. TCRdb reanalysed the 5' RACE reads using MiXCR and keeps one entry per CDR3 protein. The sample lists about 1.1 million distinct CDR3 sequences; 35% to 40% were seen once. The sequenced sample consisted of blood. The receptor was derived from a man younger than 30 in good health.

The CDR3 region is CASSLDDSPSYEQYF. In nucleotides, the CDR3 is TGTGCCAGCAGCTTAGACGACAGTCCCTCCTACGAGCAGTACTTC. V gene TRBV5-5 combines with J gene TRBJ2-7, with a tentative D call TRBD1 (5 bases). The V and J ends lost 2 bases and 0 bases respectively, with 12 bases between them. The CDR3 contains 15 residues. CDR1 SGHKS and CDR2 YYEKEE come from the germline V gene (reference sequence).